This T cell receptor beta chain comes out of a study of CD8+ T cells in alopecia areata. Study details: Grafts of skin from C3H/HeJ donors aged about 6-13 months with spontaneous alopecia went to female C3H/HeJ mice aged roughly 7-10 weeks.

Sorting of pooled cutaneous lymph node cells used CD4, CD8alpha, NKG2D, NKG2ACE and other markers. Trimming left V 6 bases short and J 0 bases short, with 9 bases between. CDR3 length equals 14 residues. Germline lookup yields CDR1 NSHNY and CDR2 SYGAGN. After isolation, RNA underwent reverse transcription to generate cDNA as the sequencing template. Assay: immunoSEQ multiplex PCR; the TCRdb copy retains only in-frame clones and omits some. The sample was found to contain around 300,000 clones, and every one recurs. Worth noting for this clone: The listed genes are named as in mouse. The read terminates 4 residues ahead of where the CDR3 ends, so the germline J gene completes it.

The source of this sequence is a C3H/HeJ mouse with alopecia areata. The strain's MHC haplotype is H2-k. The chain uses TRBV13-1 and TRBJ2-2; D is undetermined. The specimen sequenced was CD4+ T cells sorted from a lymph node. The DNA read from the CDR3 is TGTGCCAGCAAGACAAGGGCAAACACCGGG. It codes for CASKTRANTG. The full CDR3 sequence reads CASKTRANTGQLYF.